The present entry profiles one T cell receptor beta chain with its context. Its antigen is currently unknown. Points from the study as a whole: Greatest tumor Treg TCR overlap was with tumor naive CD4+ cells.

This CDR3 has 16 amino acids. Germline V lookup: CDR1 SGHAT, CDR2 FQNNGV. Trimming removed 4 bases at V and 1 base at J, with 16 bases between. Cells sorted as Tregs were CD4+, CD25+ and CD127-/low. After constant-region reverse-primer amplification, full-length variable regions underwent semi-nested PCR with Nested Universal Primer A. TCRdb used MiXCR to reprocess the 5' RACE reads, holding one entry per CDR3 protein. The sample has approximately 50,000 distinct CDR3 sequences, 26% seen once. The TCR sequence derives from a female donor with breast cancer. The chain is built from TRBV11-2 and TRBJ2-5; D remains ambiguous. Sequenced sample: tumor-infiltrating Tregs sorted from the breast tumor. Here the CDR3 DNA reads TGTGCCAGCAGCTCCTCACCCTCCGGTCGCCAAGAGACCCAGTACTTC. It is translated as CASSSSPSGRQETQYF.